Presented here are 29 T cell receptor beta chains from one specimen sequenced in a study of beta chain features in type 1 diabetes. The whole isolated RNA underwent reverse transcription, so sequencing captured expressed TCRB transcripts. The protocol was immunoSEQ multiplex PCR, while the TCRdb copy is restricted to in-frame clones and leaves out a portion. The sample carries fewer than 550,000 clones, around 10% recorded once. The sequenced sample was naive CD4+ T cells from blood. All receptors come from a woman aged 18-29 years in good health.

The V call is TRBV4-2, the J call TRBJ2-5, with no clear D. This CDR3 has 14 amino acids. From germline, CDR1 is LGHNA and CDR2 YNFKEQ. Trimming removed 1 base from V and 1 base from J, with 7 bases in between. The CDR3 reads CASSQGPAQETQYF. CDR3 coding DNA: TGTGCCAGCAGCCAAGGGCCAGCCCAAGAGACCCAGTACTTC.

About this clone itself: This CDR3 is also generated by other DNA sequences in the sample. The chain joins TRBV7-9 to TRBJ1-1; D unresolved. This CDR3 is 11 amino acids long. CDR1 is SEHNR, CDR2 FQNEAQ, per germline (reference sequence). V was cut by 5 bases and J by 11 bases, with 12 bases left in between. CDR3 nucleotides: TGTGCCAGCAGCCTCGCGTCAGAGGCTTTCTTT. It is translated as CASSLASEAFF.

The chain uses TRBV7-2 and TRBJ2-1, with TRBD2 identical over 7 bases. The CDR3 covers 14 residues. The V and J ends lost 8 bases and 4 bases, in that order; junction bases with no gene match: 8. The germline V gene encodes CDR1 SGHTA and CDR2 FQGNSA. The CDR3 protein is CASAAGREYNEQFF. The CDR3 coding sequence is TGTGCCAGCGCAGCGGGGAGGGAATACAATGAGCAGTTCTTC.

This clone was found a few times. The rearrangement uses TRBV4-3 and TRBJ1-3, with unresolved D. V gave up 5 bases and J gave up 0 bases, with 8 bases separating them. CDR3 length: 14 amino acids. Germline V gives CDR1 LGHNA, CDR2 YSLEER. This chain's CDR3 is CASSERPSGNTIYF. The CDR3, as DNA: TGCGCCAGCAGCGAGCGGCCCTCTGGAAACACCATATATTTT.

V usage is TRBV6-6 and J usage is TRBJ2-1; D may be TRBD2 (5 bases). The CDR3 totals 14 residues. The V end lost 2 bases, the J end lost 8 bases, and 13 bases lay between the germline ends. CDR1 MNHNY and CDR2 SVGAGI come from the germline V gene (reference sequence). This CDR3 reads CASSYRLASDEQFF. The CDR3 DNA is TGTGCCAGCAGTTACCGGCTAGCTTCGGATGAGCAGTTCTTC.

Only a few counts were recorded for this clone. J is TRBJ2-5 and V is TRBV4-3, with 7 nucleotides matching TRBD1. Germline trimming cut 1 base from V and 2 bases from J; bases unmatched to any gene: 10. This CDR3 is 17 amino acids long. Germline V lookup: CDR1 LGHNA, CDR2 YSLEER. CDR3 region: CASSQVPTGKVQETQYF. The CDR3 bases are TGCGCCAGCAGCCAAGTCCCGACAGGGAAAGTGCAAGAGACCCAGTACTTC.

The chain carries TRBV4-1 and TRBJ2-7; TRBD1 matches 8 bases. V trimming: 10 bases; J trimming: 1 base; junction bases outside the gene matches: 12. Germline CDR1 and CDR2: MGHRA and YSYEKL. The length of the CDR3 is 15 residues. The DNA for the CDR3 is TGCGCCACCCATTATGGACAGGGAGAATCCTACGAGCAGTACGTC. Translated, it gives CATHYGQGESYEQYV.

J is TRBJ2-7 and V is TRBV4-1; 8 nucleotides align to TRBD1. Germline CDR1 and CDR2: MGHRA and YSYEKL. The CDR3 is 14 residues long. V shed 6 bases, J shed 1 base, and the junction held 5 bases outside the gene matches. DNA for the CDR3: TGCGCCAGCAGACTCCGGACAGGGTCCTACGAGCAGTACGTC. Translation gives CASRLRTGSYEQYV.

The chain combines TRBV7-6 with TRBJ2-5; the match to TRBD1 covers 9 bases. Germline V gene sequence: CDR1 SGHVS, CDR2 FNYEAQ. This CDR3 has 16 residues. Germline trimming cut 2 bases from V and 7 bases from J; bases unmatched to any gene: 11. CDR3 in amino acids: CASSLTTGGFLGTQYF. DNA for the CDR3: TGTGCCAGCAGCTTAACCACAGGGGGCTTTTTGGGGACCCAGTACTTC.

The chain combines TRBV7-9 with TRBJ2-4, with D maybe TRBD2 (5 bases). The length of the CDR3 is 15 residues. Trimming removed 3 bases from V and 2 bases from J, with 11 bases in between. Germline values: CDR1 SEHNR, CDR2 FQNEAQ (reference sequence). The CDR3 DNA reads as TGTGCCAGCAGCTTGACGAGGGTGACCAAAAACATTCAGTACTTC. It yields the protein CASSLTRVTKNIQYF. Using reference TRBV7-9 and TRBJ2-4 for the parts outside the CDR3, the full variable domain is DTGVSQNPRHKITKRGQNVTFRCDPISEHNRLYWYRQTLGQGPEFLTYFQNEAQLEKSRLLSDRFSAERPKGSFSTLEIQRTEQGDSAMYLCASSLTRVTKNIQYFGAGTRLSVL.

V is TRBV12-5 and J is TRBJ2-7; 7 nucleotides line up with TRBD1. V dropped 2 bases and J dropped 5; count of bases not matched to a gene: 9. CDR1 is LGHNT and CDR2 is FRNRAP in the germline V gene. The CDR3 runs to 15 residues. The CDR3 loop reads CASGLFRQGRDEQYV. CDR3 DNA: TGTGCTAGTGGTTTGTTCAGACAGGGTAGGGACGAGCAGTACGTC.

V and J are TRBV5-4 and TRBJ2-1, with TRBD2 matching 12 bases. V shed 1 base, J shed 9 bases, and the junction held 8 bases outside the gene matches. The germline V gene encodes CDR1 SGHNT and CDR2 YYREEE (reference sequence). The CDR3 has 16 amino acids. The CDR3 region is CASSLQPGTSGREQFF. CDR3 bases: TGTGCCAGCAGCTTGCAGCCGGGGACTAGCGGGCGTGAGCAGTTCTTC.

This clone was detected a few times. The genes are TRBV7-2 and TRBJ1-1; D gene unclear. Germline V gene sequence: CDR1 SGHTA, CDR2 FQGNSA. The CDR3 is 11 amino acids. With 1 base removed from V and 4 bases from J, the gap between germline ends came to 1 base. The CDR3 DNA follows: TGTGCCAGCAGCTTAGTCACTGAAGCTTTCTTT. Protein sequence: CASSLVTEAFF.

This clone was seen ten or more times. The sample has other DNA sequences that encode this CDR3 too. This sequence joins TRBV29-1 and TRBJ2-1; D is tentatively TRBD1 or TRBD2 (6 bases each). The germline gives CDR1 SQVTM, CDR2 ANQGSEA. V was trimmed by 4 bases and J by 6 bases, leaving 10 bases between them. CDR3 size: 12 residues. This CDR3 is CSVVGGGNEQFF. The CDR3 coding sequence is TGCAGCGTTGTTGGAGGGGGCAATGAGCAGTTCTTC.

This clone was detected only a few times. Here the CDR3 DNA reads TGTGCCAGCAGCCCGATGGTGGGGGGGCTCCAAGAGACCCAGTACTTC. Translation gives CASSPMVGGLQETQYF. This chain joins TRBV9 and TRBJ2-5; perhaps TRBD2 as D (7 bases). Germline CDR1 reads SGDLS; CDR2 reads YYNGEE. The length of the CDR3 is 16 residues. Between the trimmed V and J ends, which lost 4 bases and 1 base, there was a span of 17 bases.

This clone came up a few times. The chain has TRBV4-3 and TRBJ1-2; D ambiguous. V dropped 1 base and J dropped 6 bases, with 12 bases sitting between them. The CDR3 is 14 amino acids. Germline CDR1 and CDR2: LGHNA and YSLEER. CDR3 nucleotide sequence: TGCGCCAGCAGCCAAGGGGGTGGTACGGATGGCTACACCTTC. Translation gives CASSQGGGTDGYTF.

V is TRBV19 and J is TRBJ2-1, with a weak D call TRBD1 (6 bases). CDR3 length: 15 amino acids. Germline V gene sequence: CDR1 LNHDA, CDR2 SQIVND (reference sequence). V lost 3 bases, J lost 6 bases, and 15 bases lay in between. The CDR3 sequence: CASSIKQGRSNEQFF. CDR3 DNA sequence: TGTGCCAGTAGTATTAAACAGGGTAGGTCCAATGAGCAGTTCTTC.

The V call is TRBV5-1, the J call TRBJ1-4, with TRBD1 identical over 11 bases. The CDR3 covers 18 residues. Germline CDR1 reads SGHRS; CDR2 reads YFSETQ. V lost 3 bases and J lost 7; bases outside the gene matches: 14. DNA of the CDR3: TGCGCCAGCAGCTATCCGAGGACAGGGGGCGCAGGAGTTGAAAAACTGTTTTTT. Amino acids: CASSYPRTGGAGVEKLFF.

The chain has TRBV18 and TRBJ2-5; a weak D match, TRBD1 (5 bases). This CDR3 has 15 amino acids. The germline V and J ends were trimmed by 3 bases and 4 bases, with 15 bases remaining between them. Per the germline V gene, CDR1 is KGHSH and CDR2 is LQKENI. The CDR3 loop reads CASSPMDPRGETQYF. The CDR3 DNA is TGTGCCAGCTCACCGATGGACCCAAGGGGAGAGACCCAGTACTTC.

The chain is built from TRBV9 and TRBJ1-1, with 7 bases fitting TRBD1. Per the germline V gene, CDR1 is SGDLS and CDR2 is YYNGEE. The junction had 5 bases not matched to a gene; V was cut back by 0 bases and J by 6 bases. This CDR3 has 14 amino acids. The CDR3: CASSVALTGAEAFF. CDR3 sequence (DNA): TGTGCCAGCAGCGTAGCTCTCACAGGGGCTGAAGCTTTCTTT.

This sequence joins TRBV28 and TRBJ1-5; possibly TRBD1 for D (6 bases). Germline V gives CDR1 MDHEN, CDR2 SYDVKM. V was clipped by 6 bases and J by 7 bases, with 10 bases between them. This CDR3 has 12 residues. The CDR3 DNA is TGTGCCAGCAGCTACAGGGTCCAGCCCCAGCATTTT. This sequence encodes CASSYRVQPQHF.

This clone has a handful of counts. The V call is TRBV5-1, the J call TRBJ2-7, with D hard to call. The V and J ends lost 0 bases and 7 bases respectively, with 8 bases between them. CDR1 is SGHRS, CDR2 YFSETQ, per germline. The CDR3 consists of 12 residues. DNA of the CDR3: TGCGCCAGCAGCTTGGGGTTGAGGGAGCAGTACTTC. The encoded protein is CASSLGLREQYF.

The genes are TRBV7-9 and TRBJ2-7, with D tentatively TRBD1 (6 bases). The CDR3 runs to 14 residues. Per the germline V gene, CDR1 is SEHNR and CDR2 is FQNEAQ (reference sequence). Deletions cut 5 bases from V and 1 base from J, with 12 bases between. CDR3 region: CASSKQGGSYEQYF. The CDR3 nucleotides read TGTGCCAGCAGCAAACAGGGTGGTTCCTACGAGCAGTACTTC.

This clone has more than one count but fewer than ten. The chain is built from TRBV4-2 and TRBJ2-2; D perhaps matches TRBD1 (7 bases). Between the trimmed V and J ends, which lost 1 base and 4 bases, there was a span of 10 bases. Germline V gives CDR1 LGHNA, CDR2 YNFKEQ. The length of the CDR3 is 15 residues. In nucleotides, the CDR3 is TGTGCCAGCAGCCAAGTGCAGGGGGGCACCGGGGAGCTGTTTTTT. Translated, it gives CASSQVQGGTGELFF.

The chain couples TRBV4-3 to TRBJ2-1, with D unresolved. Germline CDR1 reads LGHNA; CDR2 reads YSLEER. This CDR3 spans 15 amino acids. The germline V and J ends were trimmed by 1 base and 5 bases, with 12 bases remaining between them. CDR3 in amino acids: CASSQAELLDNEQFF. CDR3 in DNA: TGCGCCAGCAGCCAAGCCGAACTATTAGACAATGAGCAGTTCTTC.

The CDR3 sequence is CASSRNRGGGETQYF. In DNA form, the CDR3 reads TGTGCCAGTAGTCGGAACAGGGGCGGCGGAGAGACCCAGTACTTC. The chain joins TRBV19 to TRBJ2-5; TRBD1 aligns across 7 bases. Trimming at V came to 5 bases and at J to 4 bases, leaving 10 bases not matched to a gene. Germline lookup yields CDR1 LNHDA and CDR2 SQIVND (reference sequence). The CDR3 extends over 15 amino acids.

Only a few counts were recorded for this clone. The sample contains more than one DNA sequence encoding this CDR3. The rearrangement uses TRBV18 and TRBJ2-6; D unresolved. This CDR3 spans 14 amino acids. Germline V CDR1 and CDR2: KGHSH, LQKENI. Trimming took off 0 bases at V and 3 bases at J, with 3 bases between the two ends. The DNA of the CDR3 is TGTGCCAGCTCACCACCTAGTGGGGCCAACGTCCTGACTTTC. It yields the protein CASSPPSGANVLTF.

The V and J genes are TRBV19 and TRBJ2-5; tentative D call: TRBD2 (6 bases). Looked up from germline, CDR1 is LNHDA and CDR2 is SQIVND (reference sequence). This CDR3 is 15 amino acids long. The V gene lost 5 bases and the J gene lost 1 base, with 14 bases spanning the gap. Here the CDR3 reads CASSDIAELQETQYF. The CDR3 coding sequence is TGTGCCAGTAGTGACATAGCGGAGCTCCAAGAGACCCAGTACTTC.

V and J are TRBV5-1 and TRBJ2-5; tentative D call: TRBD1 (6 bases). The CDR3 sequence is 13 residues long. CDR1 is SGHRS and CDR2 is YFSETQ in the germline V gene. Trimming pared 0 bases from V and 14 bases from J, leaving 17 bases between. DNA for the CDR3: TGCGCCAGCAGCTTGGATACAGGGAATTGGCTATACTTC. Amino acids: CASSLDTGNWLYF. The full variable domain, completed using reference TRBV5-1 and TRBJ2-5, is KAGVTQTPRYLIKTRGQQVTLSCSPISGHRSVSWYQQTPGQGLQFLFEYFSETQRNKGNFPGRFSGRQFSNSRSEMNVSTLELGDSALYLCASSLDTGNWLYFGPGTRLLVL.